The rows below give T cell receptor beta chains drawn from one sample of a study of blood T cell repertoires in COVID-19. The data were produced by immunoSEQ multiplex PCR, yet TCRdb's version contains in-frame clones alone and is incomplete. The sample shows more than 85,000 clones, more than 75% of them seen only once. Material: peripheral blood. The receptors were gathered from a human donor in a cohort sampled during active COVID-19. The CDR3 runs from the conserved cysteine through the conserved F or W. D genes are given only for firm matches. Some rows have no size entry. The others give once, few or many, or a class for an expanded clone.

j_gene: TRBJ2-7; d_gene: NA; v_gene: TRBV30; abundance: NA; CDR3nt: TGTGCCTGGAGTGTAAATGGCGGGGAGGACTTC; CDR3aa: CAWSVNGGEDF
j_gene: TRBJ1-4; d_gene: NA; v_gene: TRBV7-2; abundance: NA; CDR3nt: TGTGCCAGCAGCTTATATACAACTAATGAAAAACTGTTTTTT; CDR3aa: CASSLYTTNEKLFF
j_gene: TRBJ2-2; d_gene: NA; v_gene: TRBV9; abundance: NA; CDR3nt: TGTGCCAGCAGCCAAAGAACAACGAACACCGGGGAGCTGTTTTTT; CDR3aa: CASSQRTTNTGELFF
j_gene: TRBJ2-3; d_gene: TRBD2; v_gene: TRBV19; abundance: NA; CDR3nt: TGTGCCAGTAGTACGCGGGGGGCCTCTGATACGCAGTATTTT; CDR3aa: CASSTRGASDTQYF
j_gene: TRBJ1-6; d_gene: TRBD1; v_gene: TRBV5-1; abundance: NA; CDR3nt: TGCGCCAGCAGCTTGGAGGACAGGGATTCTTCACCCCTCCACTTT; CDR3aa: CASSLEDRDSSPLHF
j_gene: TRBJ1-1; d_gene: NA; v_gene: TRBV6-6; abundance: NA; CDR3nt: TGTGCCAGCACCAAGGGGGGGGGAGGGACTGAAGCTTTCTTT; CDR3aa: CASTKGGGGTEAFF
j_gene: TRBJ1-1; d_gene: TRBD1; v_gene: TRBV7-3; abundance: NA; CDR3nt: TGTGCCAGCAGCACAGGGGTAGGGACTGAAGCTTTCTTT; CDR3aa: CASSTGVGTEAFF
j_gene: TRBJ1-5; d_gene: NA; v_gene: TRBV2; abundance: few; CDR3nt: TGTGCCAGCAGTGAATTGCAGGGACTACTTCTGGACGACAATCAGCCCCAGCATTTT; CDR3aa: CASSELQGLLLDDNQPQHF
j_gene: TRBJ2-5; d_gene: TRBD1; v_gene: TRBV11-3; abundance: once; CDR3nt: TGTGCCAGCAGCATTATACAGGGGACCCCCCGGGTGACCCAGTACTTC; CDR3aa: CASSIIQGTPRVTQYF
j_gene: TRBJ1-5; d_gene: TRBD1; v_gene: TRBV2; abundance: few; CDR3nt: TGTGCCAGCAGGAGGACAGGGGGCGAAGGTCAGCCCCAGCATTTT; CDR3aa: CASRRTGGEGQPQHF
j_gene: TRBJ1-2; d_gene: NA; v_gene: TRBV5-1; abundance: NA; CDR3nt: TGCGCCAGCAGCTTGGGGCTTTCTGCGGGGAGAAACTATGGCTACACCTTC; CDR3aa: CASSLGLSAGRNYGYTF
j_gene: TRBJ2-1; d_gene: NA; v_gene: TRBV7-9; abundance: NA; CDR3nt: TGTGCCAGCAGCTTGTTCCAGGGCGACAATGAGCAGTTCTTC; CDR3aa: CASSLFQGDNEQFF
j_gene: TRBJ2-7; d_gene: TRBD2; v_gene: TRBV7-2; abundance: few; CDR3nt: TGTGCCAGCAGCTTTTGGGGAGGGCACGAGCAGTACTTC; CDR3aa: CASSFWGGHEQYF
j_gene: TRBJ2-5; d_gene: NA; v_gene: TRBV14; abundance: NA; CDR3nt: TGTGCCAGCAGCCAATCCTTTGGCCCTTTGGAGACCCAGTACTTC; CDR3aa: CASSQSFGPLETQYF
j_gene: TRBJ2-1; d_gene: TRBD2; v_gene: TRBV5-1; abundance: NA; CDR3nt: TGCGCCAGCAGCTTGGGACTAGCGCCGGGAAAAAAGTTCTTC; CDR3aa: CASSLGLAPGKKFF
j_gene: TRBJ2-2; d_gene: TRBD2; v_gene: TRBV9; abundance: few; CDR3nt: TGTGCCAGCAGCGAACGAGCGGGGCCCACCGGGGAGCTGTTTTTT; CDR3aa: CASSERAGPTGELFF
j_gene: TRBJ1-5; d_gene: NA; v_gene: TRBV21-1; abundance: NA; CDR3nt: TGTGCCAGCAGGCCGGCGGGAGACAATAGCAATCAGCCCCAGCATTTT; CDR3aa: CASRPAGDNSNQPQHF
j_gene: TRBJ1-1; d_gene: TRBD1; v_gene: TRBV20-1; abundance: NA; CDR3nt: TGCAGTGCTAGGACAGGGGGGGAAGCTTTCTTT; CDR3aa: CSARTGGEAFF
j_gene: TRBJ1-2; d_gene: TRBD1; v_gene: TRBV6-6; abundance: few; CDR3nt: TGTGCCAGCAGGTTCGGGACAGGAGACCTATATGGCTACACCTTC; CDR3aa: CASRFGTGDLYGYTF
j_gene: TRBJ2-7; d_gene: TRBD1; v_gene: TRBV2; abundance: once; CDR3nt: TGTGCCAGCAGTGAGCTCCCGGGACAGCAGTACGAGCAGTACTTC; CDR3aa: CASSELPGQQYEQYF
j_gene: TRBJ2-3; d_gene: NA; v_gene: TRBV10-3; abundance: NA; CDR3nt: TGTGCCATCAGTGAGACCACGGGGAGGCCATACGCAGATACGCAGTATTTT; CDR3aa: CAISETTGRPYADTQYF
j_gene: TRBJ2-7; d_gene: NA; v_gene: TRBV18; abundance: NA; CDR3nt: TGTGCCAGCTCACCGGGACTGAGCTACGAGCAGTACTTC; CDR3aa: CASSPGLSYEQYF
j_gene: TRBJ2-3; d_gene: TRBD2; v_gene: TRBV9; abundance: NA; CDR3nt: TGTGCCAGTGCCCTAGCGGGGAGCACAGATACGCAGTATTTT; CDR3aa: CASALAGSTDTQYF
j_gene: TRBJ2-2; d_gene: NA; v_gene: TRBV5-1; abundance: NA; CDR3nt: TGCGCCAGCAGCTTGGTTGCGGGGGCCGACACCGGGGAGCTGTTTTTT; CDR3aa: CASSLVAGADTGELFF